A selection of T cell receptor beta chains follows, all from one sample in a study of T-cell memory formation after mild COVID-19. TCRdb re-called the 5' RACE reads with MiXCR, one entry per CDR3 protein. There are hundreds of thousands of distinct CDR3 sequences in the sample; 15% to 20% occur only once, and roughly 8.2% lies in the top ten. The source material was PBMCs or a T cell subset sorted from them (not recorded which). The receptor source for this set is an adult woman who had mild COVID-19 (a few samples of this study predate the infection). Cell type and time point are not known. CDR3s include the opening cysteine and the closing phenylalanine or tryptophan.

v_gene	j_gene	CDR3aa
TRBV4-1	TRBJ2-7	CASSQATSSGGSYEQYF
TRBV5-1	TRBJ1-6	CASSEQGANSPLHF
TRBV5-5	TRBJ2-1	CASSSRQGQWEYGQGNEQFF
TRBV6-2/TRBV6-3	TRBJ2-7	CASISSGTYEQYF
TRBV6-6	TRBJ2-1	CASSRDVGYNEQFF
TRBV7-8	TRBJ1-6	CASSPTQGTDTPLHF
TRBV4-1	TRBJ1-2	CASSQDKLQILYGYTF
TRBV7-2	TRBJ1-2	CASSFNQGADGYTF
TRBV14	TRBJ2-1	CASSQESVLDEQFF
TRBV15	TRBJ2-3	CATSEIGTQHPQYF
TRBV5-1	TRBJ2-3	CASSLGLADTTDTQYF
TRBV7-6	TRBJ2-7	CASSGPGQPYEQYF
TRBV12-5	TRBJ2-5	CASGTTQRGWETQYF
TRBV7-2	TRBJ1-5	CASSQQENQPQHF
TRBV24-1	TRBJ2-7	CATSDSGLNSYEQYF
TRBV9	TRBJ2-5	CASSPLPGQGAQTQYF
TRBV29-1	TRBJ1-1	CSVGGTVEAFF
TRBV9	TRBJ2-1	CASSVGNRPNEQFF
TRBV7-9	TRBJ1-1	CASTDRGRMNTEAFF
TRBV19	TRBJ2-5	CASSIAGRGRQETQYF
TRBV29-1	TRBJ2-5	CSVDVRGGNQYF
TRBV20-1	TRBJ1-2	CSARTYGYTF
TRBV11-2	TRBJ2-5	CASSSKGQVQGTQYF
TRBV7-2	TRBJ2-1	CASSLGLEGGGFF
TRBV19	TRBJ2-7	CASSSGQGGSYEQYF
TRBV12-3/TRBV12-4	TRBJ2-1	CASRLSGTSVYNEQFF
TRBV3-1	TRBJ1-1	CASSQSRPVMNTEAFF
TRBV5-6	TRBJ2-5	CASSLARPGYQETQYF
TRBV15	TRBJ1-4	CATSRDPASNEKLFF
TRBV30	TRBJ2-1	CAWNGGSSDEQFF
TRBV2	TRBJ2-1	CASSGDSSVVDEQFF
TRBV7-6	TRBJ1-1	CASSLRAVQGVEAFF
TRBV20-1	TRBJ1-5	CSARGTGDSQPQHF
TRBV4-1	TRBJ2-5	CASSQDLGQNQETQYF
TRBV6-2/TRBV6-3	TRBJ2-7	CASSNRGLVDEQYF
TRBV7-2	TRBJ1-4	CASSPGGQGGGKLFF
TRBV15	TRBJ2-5	CATSIDNQETQYF
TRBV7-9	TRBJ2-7	CASSLEVGDRAFYEQYF
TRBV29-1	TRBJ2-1	CSVKSSYNEQFF
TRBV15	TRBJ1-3	CATGGQGYTIYF
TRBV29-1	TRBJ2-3	CSAASRQKSTDTQYF
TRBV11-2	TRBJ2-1	CASSHPGTSTEQFF
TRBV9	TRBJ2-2	CASSVPTSGEALSTGELFF
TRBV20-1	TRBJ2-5	CSARYPGLLKTQYF
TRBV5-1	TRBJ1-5	CASSLDGEGQPQHF
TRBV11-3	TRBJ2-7	CASSAGLPPYEQYF
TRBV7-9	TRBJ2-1	CASRRDTNTHEQFF
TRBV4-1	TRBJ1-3	CASSHGQAVSSGNTIYF
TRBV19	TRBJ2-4	CASSIGAGMAKNIQYF
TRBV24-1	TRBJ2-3	CATSDPGQGHGDTQYF
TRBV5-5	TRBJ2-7	CASTPPGVHYEQYF
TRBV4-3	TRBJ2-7	CASSQTSASGYEQYF
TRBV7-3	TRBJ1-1	CASSLIGSSEAFF
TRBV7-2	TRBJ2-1	CASRSGGTALNHEQFF
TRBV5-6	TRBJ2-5	CASSVDTTSGSGETQYF
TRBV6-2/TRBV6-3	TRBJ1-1	CASSYFLRAPNTEAFF
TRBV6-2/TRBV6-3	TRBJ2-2	CASRLTISTGELFF
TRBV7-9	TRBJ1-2	CASSFGGTEANYGYTF